A selection of T cell receptor beta chains follows, all from one sample in a study of blood T cell repertoires in COVID-19. Sequencing was performed with immunoSEQ multiplex PCR; in TCRdb, only in-frame clones are kept and a portion is missing. Here the sample spans around 120,000 clones, 80% being singletons. Sequences were obtained from peripheral blood. These receptors were obtained from a man in his 70s with acute or convalescent COVID-19. Each CDR3 is given with its conserved first and last residue. Each record gives: V gene, CDR3 length, clone size, J gene, D gene, CDR3 protein, CDR3 DNA. The D gene is left open where the match is weak. Clone size, where shown, is once, few, many, or a class for clones that have expanded.

v_gene: TRBV27
len: 17
abundance: .
j_gene: TRBJ1-6
d_gene: TRBD1
CDR3aa: CASSFNRGSVSHSPLHF
CDR3nt: TGTGCCAGCAGTTTTAACAGGGGGTCGGTCTCTCATTCACCCCTCCACTTT

v_gene: TRBV10-2
len: 19
abundance: few
j_gene: TRBJ2-5
d_gene: .
CDR3aa: CASSEKRARVGGRWETQYF
CDR3nt: TGCGCCAGCAGTGAGAAGAGGGCTCGAGTGGGGGGTCGGTGGGAGACCCAGTACTTC

v_gene: TRBV5-1
len: 15
abundance: .
j_gene: TRBJ1-1
d_gene: .
CDR3aa: CASSLGSGSNTEAFF
CDR3nt: TGCGCCAGCAGCTTGGGGTCGGGGAGCAACACTGAAGCTTTCTTT

v_gene: TRBV2
len: 13
abundance: .
j_gene: TRBJ1-2
d_gene: .
CDR3aa: CASTEGRAGGYTF
CDR3nt: TGTGCCAGCACTGAGGGCAGGGCGGGAGGCTACACCTTC

v_gene: TRBV5-4
len: 14
abundance: many
j_gene: TRBJ2-2
d_gene: TRBD1
CDR3aa: CASSLQGVAGELFF
CDR3nt: TGTGCCAGCAGCTTGCAGGGGGTGGCCGGGGAGCTGTTTTTT

v_gene: TRBV2
len: 13
abundance: .
j_gene: TRBJ1-2
d_gene: .
CDR3aa: CASREERLYGYTF
CDR3nt: TGTGCCAGCAGGGAGGAACGGCTCTATGGCTACACCTTC

v_gene: TRBV18
len: 17
abundance: .
j_gene: TRBJ2-4
d_gene: TRBD2
CDR3aa: CASSPTVRGRAKNIQYF
CDR3nt: TGTGCCAGCTCACCGACGGTGCGGGGGAGAGCCAAAAACATTCAGTACTTC

v_gene: TRBV5-1
len: 14
abundance: .
j_gene: TRBJ1-2
d_gene: TRBD1
CDR3aa: CASSPDGTAYGYTF
CDR3nt: TGCGCCAGCAGCCCCGACGGGACAGCCTATGGCTACACCTTC

v_gene: TRBV6-5
len: 15
abundance: .
j_gene: TRBJ1-1
d_gene: TRBD1
CDR3aa: CASSYRGQGNTEAFF
CDR3nt: TGTGCCAGCAGTTACAGGGGACAGGGGAACACTGAAGCTTTCTTT

v_gene: TRBV5-1
len: 16
abundance: .
j_gene: TRBJ2-3
d_gene: TRBD2
CDR3aa: CASSLAGTSGGDTQYF
CDR3nt: TGCGCCAGCAGCTTAGCCGGGACTAGCGGGGGGGATACGCAGTATTTT

v_gene: TRBV7-9
len: 16
abundance: .
j_gene: TRBJ2-7
d_gene: TRBD1
CDR3aa: CATHMPGTGISYEQYF
CDR3nt: TGTGCCACCCACATGCCCGGGACAGGGATCTCCTACGAGCAGTACTTC

v_gene: TRBV6-5
len: 15
abundance: .
j_gene: TRBJ2-2
d_gene: .
CDR3aa: CASSGGPFWTGELFF
CDR3nt: TGTGCCAGCTCGGGGGGCCCATTTTGGACCGGGGAGCTGTTTTTT

v_gene: TRBV2
len: 14
abundance: .
j_gene: TRBJ1-2
d_gene: .
CDR3aa: CASTLLLSFLGYTF
CDR3nt: TGTGCCAGCACCCTATTATTGAGTTTTTTGGGCTACACCTTC

v_gene: TRBV15
len: 17
abundance: .
j_gene: TRBJ2-3
d_gene: TRBD2
CDR3aa: CATSRGLAGVSTDTQYF
CDR3nt: TGTGCCACCAGCAGAGGGTTAGCGGGGGTTAGCACAGATACGCAGTATTTT

v_gene: TRBV5-1
len: 13
abundance: few
j_gene: TRBJ2-1
d_gene: .
CDR3aa: CASSGGPYNEQFF
CDR3nt: TGCGCCAGCAGCGGGGGCCCCTACAATGAGCAGTTCTTC

v_gene: TRBV4-1
len: 15
abundance: .
j_gene: TRBJ2-5
d_gene: .
CDR3aa: CASSQTTVYQETQYF
CDR3nt: TGCGCCAGCAGCCAAACGACAGTGTACCAAGAGACCCAGTACTTC

v_gene: TRBV9
len: 19
abundance: .
j_gene: TRBJ2-1
d_gene: TRBD2
CDR3aa: CASSAAGTSGSYSYNEQFF
CDR3nt: TGTGCCAGCAGCGCAGCCGGGACTAGCGGGTCCTACTCCTACAATGAGCAGTTCTTC

v_gene: TRBV6-2/TRBV6-3
len: 17
abundance: .
j_gene: TRBJ2-2
d_gene: TRBD1
CDR3aa: CASSNLDRGSRTGELFF
CDR3nt: TGTGCCAGCAGCAATCTGGACAGGGGGTCGAGGACCGGGGAGCTGTTTTTT

v_gene: TRBV5-1
len: 15
abundance: .
j_gene: TRBJ1-4
d_gene: TRBD1
CDR3aa: CASSPEGQGNEKLFF
CDR3nt: TGCGCCAGCAGCCCGGAGGGACAGGGGAATGAAAAACTGTTTTTT

v_gene: TRBV3-1/TRBV3-2
len: 14
abundance: .
j_gene: TRBJ2-3
d_gene: .
CDR3aa: CASSPLTSTDTQYF
CDR3nt: TGTGCCAGCAGCCCCCTGACTAGTACAGATACGCAGTATTTT

v_gene: TRBV6-5
len: 14
abundance: .
j_gene: TRBJ1-2
d_gene: .
CDR3aa: CASRVPRGGNGYTF
CDR3nt: TGTGCCAGCAGGGTCCCCCGGGGGGGTAATGGCTACACCTTC

v_gene: TRBV5-5
len: 15
abundance: .
j_gene: TRBJ2-3
d_gene: TRBD1
CDR3aa: CASSPVPGQGATQYF
CDR3nt: TGTGCCAGCAGCCCAGTCCCGGGACAGGGCGCTACGCAGTATTTT

v_gene: TRBV5-5
len: 16
abundance: many
j_gene: TRBJ1-5
d_gene: TRBD1
CDR3aa: CASSLTGVESNQPQHF
CDR3nt: TGTGCCAGCAGCCTGACAGGGGTTGAAAGCAATCAGCCCCAGCATTTT

v_gene: TRBV9
len: 15
abundance: .
j_gene: TRBJ1-1
d_gene: .
CDR3aa: CASSVDQGLNTEAFF
CDR3nt: TGTGCCAGCAGCGTAGATCAGGGATTGAACACTGAAGCTTTCTTT

v_gene: TRBV4-2
len: 15
abundance: .
j_gene: TRBJ1-2
d_gene: .
CDR3aa: CASSQEGRSIYGYTF
CDR3nt: TGTGCCAGCAGCCAAGAAGGGAGATCTATCTATGGCTACACCTTC